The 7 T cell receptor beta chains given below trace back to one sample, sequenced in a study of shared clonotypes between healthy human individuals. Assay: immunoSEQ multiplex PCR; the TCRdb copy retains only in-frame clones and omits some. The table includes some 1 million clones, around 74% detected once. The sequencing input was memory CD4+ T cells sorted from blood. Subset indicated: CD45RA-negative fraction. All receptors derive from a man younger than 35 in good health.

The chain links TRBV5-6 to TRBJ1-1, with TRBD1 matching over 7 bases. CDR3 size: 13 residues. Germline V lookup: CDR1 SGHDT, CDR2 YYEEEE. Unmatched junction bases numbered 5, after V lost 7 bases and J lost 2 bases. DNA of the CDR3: TGTGCCAGCTTACAGGGGTTCAACACTGAAGCTTTCTTT. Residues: CASLQGFNTEAFF.

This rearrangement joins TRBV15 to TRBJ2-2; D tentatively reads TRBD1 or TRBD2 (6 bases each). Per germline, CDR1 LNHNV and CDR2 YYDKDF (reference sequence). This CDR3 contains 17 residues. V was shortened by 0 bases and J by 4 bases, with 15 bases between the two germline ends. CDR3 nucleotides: TGTGCCACCAGCAGAGACAGGGGACCAGCGGGCACCGGGGAGCTGTTTTTT. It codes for CATSRDRGPAGTGELFF.

The CDR3 reads CASRGQVTGELFF. The CDR3 DNA reads as TGCGCCAGCAGAGGACAGGTCACCGGGGAGCTGTTTTTT. The J gene is TRBJ2-2, the V gene TRBV5-1; 7 bases align to TRBD1. Germline CDR1 and CDR2: SGHRS and YFSETQ. CDR3 length: 13 amino acids. The J segment lost 4 bases and the V segment lost 5 bases, leaving 2 bases of the junction unmatched.

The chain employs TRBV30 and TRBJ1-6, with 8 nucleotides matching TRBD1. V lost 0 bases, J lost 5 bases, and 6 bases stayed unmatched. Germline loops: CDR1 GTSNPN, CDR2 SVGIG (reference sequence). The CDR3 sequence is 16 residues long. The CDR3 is CAWSVPRGQDNSPLHF. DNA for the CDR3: TGTGCCTGGAGTGTCCCGCGGGGACAGGATAATTCACCCCTCCACTTT.

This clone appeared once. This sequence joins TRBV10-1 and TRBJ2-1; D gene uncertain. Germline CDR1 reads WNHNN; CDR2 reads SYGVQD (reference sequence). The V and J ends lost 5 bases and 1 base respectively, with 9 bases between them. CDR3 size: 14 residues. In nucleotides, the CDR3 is TGCGCCAGCAGTCCCCTCGGGTCCTACAATGAGCAGTTCTTC. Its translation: CASSPLGSYNEQFF.

DNA of the CDR3: TGTGCCAGCAGCTTAGGGACAGGGACCGGGGAGCTGTTTTTT. Its protein product is CASSLGTGTGELFF. The rearrangement uses TRBV7-2 and TRBJ2-2; TRBD1 matches 8 bases. Germline V gene lookup returns CDR1 SGHTA and CDR2 FQGNSA. The CDR3 spans 14 residues. Trimming took 1 base from V and 5 from J; bases not matched to a gene: 0. The full variable domain, in which reference TRBV7-2 and TRBJ2-2 provide the parts outside the CDR3, is GAGVSQSPSNKVTEKGKDVELRCDPISGHTALYWYRQSLGQGLEFLIYFQGNSAPDKSGLPSDRFSAERTGGSVSTLTIQRTQQEDSAVYLCASSLGTGTGELFFGEGSRLTVL.

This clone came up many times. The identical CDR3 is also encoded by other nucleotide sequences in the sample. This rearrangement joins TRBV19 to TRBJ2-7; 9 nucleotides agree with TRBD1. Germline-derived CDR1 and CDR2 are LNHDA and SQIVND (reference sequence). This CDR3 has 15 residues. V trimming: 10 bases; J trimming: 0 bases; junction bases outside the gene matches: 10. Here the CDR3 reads CATTTGTGSSYEQYF. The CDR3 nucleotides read TGTGCCACCACAACCGGGACAGGGAGCTCCTACGAGCAGTACTTC.